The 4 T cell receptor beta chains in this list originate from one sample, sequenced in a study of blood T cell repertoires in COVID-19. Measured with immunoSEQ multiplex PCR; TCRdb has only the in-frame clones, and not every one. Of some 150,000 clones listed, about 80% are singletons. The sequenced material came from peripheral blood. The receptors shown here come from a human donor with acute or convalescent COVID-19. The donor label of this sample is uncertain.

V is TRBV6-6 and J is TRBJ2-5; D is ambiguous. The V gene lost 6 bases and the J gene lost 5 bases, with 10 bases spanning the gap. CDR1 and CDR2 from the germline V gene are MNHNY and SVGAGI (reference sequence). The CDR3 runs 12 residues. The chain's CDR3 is CASSLRVETQYF. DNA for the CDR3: TGTGCCAGCAGCCTGAGAGTTGAGACCCAGTACTTC.

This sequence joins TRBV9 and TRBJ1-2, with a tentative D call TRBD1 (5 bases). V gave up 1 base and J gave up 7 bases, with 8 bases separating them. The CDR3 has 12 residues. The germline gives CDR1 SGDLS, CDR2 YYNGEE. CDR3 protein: CASSVYGGGYTF. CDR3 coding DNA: TGTGCCAGCAGCGTATACGGGGGTGGCTACACCTTC.

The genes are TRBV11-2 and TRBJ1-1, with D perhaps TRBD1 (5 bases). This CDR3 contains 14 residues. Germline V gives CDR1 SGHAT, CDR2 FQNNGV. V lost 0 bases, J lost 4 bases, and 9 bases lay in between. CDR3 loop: CASSLESQGTEAFF. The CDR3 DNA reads TGTGCCAGCAGCTTAGAATCCCAGGGCACTGAAGCTTTCTTT.

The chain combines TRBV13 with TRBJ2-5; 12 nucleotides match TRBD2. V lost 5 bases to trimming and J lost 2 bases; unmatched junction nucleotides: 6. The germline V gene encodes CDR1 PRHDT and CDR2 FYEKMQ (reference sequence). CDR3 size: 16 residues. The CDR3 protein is CASSLNGLAGQETQYF. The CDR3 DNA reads TGTGCCAGCAGCCTAAACGGACTAGCGGGGCAAGAGACCCAGTACTTC.